The 26 T cell receptor beta chains below come from one sample, sequenced in a study of patients and donors after allogeneic stem cell transplantation. In TCRdb, the RT-PCR reads were re-called with MiXCR into one record per CDR3 protein. Of over 150,000 distinct CDR3 sequences listed, 35% to 50% are singletons. The specimen sequenced was blood, either unsorted or a sorted T cell fraction (not recorded which). Receptors were obtained from a human donor who was either an allogeneic HSCT recipient or a stem cell or donor lymphocyte infusion donor (not recorded which). It is not recorded whose cells these are; they may come from a transplant donor.

This clonotype was seen more than once but under ten times. The chain combines TRBV7-2 with TRBJ2-3, with 7 bases lining up with TRBD2. This CDR3 comprises 13 residues. V was clipped by 6 bases and J by 3 bases; unmatched bases: 3. Germline V gene lookup returns CDR1 SGHTA and CDR2 FQGNSA. CDR3 coding DNA: TGTGCCAGCAGTCCCGGGGGGACAGATACGCAGTATTTT. Amino acid sequence: CASSPGGTDTQYF.

V gene TRBV3-1 combines with J gene TRBJ2-3, with 10 bases identical to TRBD1. Germline V gene lookup returns CDR1 LGHDT and CDR2 YNNKEL (reference sequence). The ends lost 5 bases at V and 3 bases at J; junction bases unmatched: 2. The CDR3 is 14 amino acids. The CDR3 here is CASSDRGRTDTQYF. CDR3 nucleotides: TGTGCCAGCAGCGACAGGGGGCGAACAGATACGCAGTATTTT.

The rearrangement joins TRBV5-1 to TRBJ2-3, with D perhaps TRBD1 (6 bases). V was trimmed by 4 bases and J by 5 bases, leaving 26 bases between them. Germline V lookup: CDR1 SGHRS, CDR2 YFSETQ. CDR3 length: 18 residues. Here the CDR3 DNA reads TGCGCCAGCAGCCTCAACACAAAGGACACAGGGTTGAAAGATACGCAGTATTTT. Translation gives CASSLNTKDTGLKDTQYF.

V is TRBV29-1 and J is TRBJ1-1; D not resolved. The CDR3 runs to 14 residues. Trimming removed 4 bases from V and 4 bases from J, with 16 bases in between. Germline V gene sequence: CDR1 SQVTM, CDR2 ANQGSEA. The CDR3 region has the DNA TGCAGCGTTGTGTTCCGGGGAGTTGGCACTGAAGCTTTCTTT. It is translated as CSVVFRGVGTEAFF. Supplemented by reference TRBV29-1 and TRBJ1-1, the full variable domain reads SAVISQKPSRDICQRGTSLTIQCQVDSQVTMMFWYRQQPGQSLTLIATANQGSEATYESGFVIDKFPISRPNLTFSTLTVSNMSPEDSSIYLCSVVFRGVGTEAFFGQGTRLTVV.

The chain has TRBV5-1 and TRBJ2-5; D not certain. The CDR3 has 12 residues. Germline V gene lookup returns CDR1 SGHRS and CDR2 YFSETQ. Trimming stripped 0 bases from V and 1 base from J, with 1 base between. The CDR3 region is CASSLGQETQYF. In DNA form, the CDR3 reads TGCGCCAGCAGCTTGGGCCAAGAGACCCAGTACTTC.

The CDR3 sequence is CASSEGRAAQETQYF. CDR3 in DNA: TGTGCCAGCAGCGAGGGTAGGGCAGCACAAGAGACCCAGTACTTC. The J gene is TRBJ2-5, the V gene TRBV9; D not certain. Germline assignment: CDR1 SGDLS and CDR2 YYNGEE. CDR3 length: 15 residues. V gave up 3 bases and J gave up 2 bases, with 14 bases separating them. Drawing the rest from reference TRBV9 and TRBJ2-5, the complete variable domain is DSGVTQTPKHLITATGQRVTLRCSPRSGDLSVYWYQQSLDQGLQFLIQYYNGEERAKGNILERFSAQQFPDLHSELNLSSLELGDSALYFCASSEGRAAQETQYFGPGTRLLVL.

This clonotype was observed a handful of times. This chain joins TRBV29-1 and TRBJ1-1; D unclear. Germline V gene lookup returns CDR1 SQVTM and CDR2 ANQGSEA. Trimming shortened V by 5 bases and J by 1 base, and 26 bases separated the two germline ends. This CDR3 is built from 18 residues. The CDR3 region is CSVKRAPWEGWENTEAFF. CDR3 nucleotide sequence: TGCAGCGTTAAACGGGCCCCGTGGGAAGGTTGGGAGAACACTGAAGCTTTCTTT.

The rearrangement joins TRBV6-2 or TRBV6-3 to TRBJ2-1, with D possibly being TRBD2 (5 bases). Germline lookup yields CDR1 MNHEY and CDR2 SVGEGT. V lost 10 bases, J lost 2 bases, and 9 bases lay in between. This CDR3 is 12 amino acids long. The CDR3 spells CATGETYNEQFF. The CDR3 nucleotides are TGTGCCACCGGGGAGACCTACAATGAGCAGTTCTTC.

This clonotype came up once. V gene TRBV6-2 or TRBV6-3 combines with J gene TRBJ2-7; 13 nucleotides agree with TRBD2. CDR1 and CDR2 from the germline V gene are MNHEY and SVGEGT. CDR3 length: 15 residues. V lost 6 bases and J lost 1; bases outside the gene matches: 3. The CDR3: CASRGLAGVSYEQYF. The CDR3 bases are TGTGCCAGCAGAGGACTAGCGGGAGTGTCCTACGAGCAGTACTTC.

This clonotype turned up a few times. The chain employs TRBV7-8 and TRBJ1-4; TRBD1 might be the D (6 bases). V lost 2 bases to trimming and J lost 0 bases, with 13 bases between them. CDR1 is SGHVS and CDR2 is FQNEAQ in the germline V gene. The CDR3 has 17 residues. CDR3 sequence (DNA): TGTGCCAGCAGCTTACCCGGACAGCTCACAACTAATGAAAAACTGTTTTTT. The encoded protein is CASSLPGQLTTNEKLFF. Full variable domain (outside the CDR3, taken from reference TRBV7-8 and TRBJ1-4): GAGVSQSPRYKVAKRGQDVALRCDPISGHVSLFWYQQALGQGPEFLTYFQNEAQLDKSGLPSDRFFAERPEGSVSTLKIQRTQQEDSAVYLCASSLPGQLTTNEKLFFGSGTQLSVL.

The chain recombines TRBV6-5 with TRBJ2-1; D is undetermined. From germline, CDR1 is MNHEY and CDR2 SVGAGI. CDR3 size: 15 residues. V was shortened by 5 bases and J by 7 bases, with 18 bases between the two germline ends. In DNA, the CDR3 is TGTGCCAGCAGTCCTGATCCGGACCTGGGAAATGAGCAGTTCTTC. This encodes CASSPDPDLGNEQFF.

This clonotype was detected a few times. The chain has TRBV28 and TRBJ1-4; no clear D. Trimming pared 7 bases from V and 8 bases from J, leaving 23 bases between. The CDR3 consists of 16 residues. Per the germline V gene, CDR1 is MDHEN and CDR2 is SYDVKM. The CDR3 here is CASTPSGKGAWEKLFF. The CDR3 DNA reads as TGTGCCAGCACCCCGAGTGGGAAGGGAGCATGGGAAAAACTGTTTTTT.

The chain carries TRBV10-3 and TRBJ2-5, with D unclear. This CDR3 contains 14 residues. The germline V and J ends were trimmed by 0 bases and 5 bases, with 10 bases remaining between them. Germline V lookup: CDR1 ENHRY, CDR2 SYGVKD. The CDR3 protein is CAISESDGRETQYF. CDR3 DNA: TGTGCCATCAGTGAGTCGGATGGAAGGGAGACCCAGTACTTC.

This clonotype was observed a single time. The chain is built from TRBV12-3 or TRBV12-4 and TRBJ2-3; D perhaps matches TRBD1 (5 bases). Trimming stripped 7 bases from V and 6 bases from J, with 8 bases between. CDR3 size: 11 residues. CDR3 sequence reads: CASMGRDTQYF. The CDR3 DNA is TGTGCCAGCATGGGGCGGGATACGCAGTATTTT.

This clonotype was seen ten or more times. The V and J genes are TRBV28 and TRBJ1-4; D gene unclear. V lost 6 bases, J lost 0 bases, and 5 bases lay in between. The CDR3 loop spans 13 amino acids. Germline CDR1 MDHEN, CDR2 SYDVKM. As DNA, the CDR3 is TGTGCCAGCAGACCTGCAACTAATGAAAAACTGTTTTTT. Protein product: CASRPATNEKLFF. The full variable domain, in which reference TRBV28 and TRBJ1-4 provide the parts outside the CDR3, is DVKVTQSSRYLVKRTGEKVFLECVQDMDHENMFWYRQDPGLGLRLIYFSYDVKMKEKGDIPEGYSVSREKKERFSLILESASTNQTSMYLCASRPATNEKLFFGSGTQLSVL.

CDR3 region: CASSQGTPPNTEAFF. The DNA for the CDR3 is TGCGCCAGCAGCCAAGGCACACCCCCGAACACTGAAGCTTTCTTT. The chain recombines TRBV4-3 with TRBJ1-1; D gene unclear. CDR3 size: 15 residues. Germline V gives CDR1 LGHNA, CDR2 YSLEER. Trimming took 1 base from V and 1 from J, leaving 10 bases between them.

Here the CDR3 DNA reads TGTGCCAGCAGTTACTCTATTTCTCGGCAGGGGAACACCGGGGAGCTGTTTTTT. Translation gives CASSYSISRQGNTGELFF. The rearrangement uses TRBV6-5 and TRBJ2-2, with D perhaps TRBD1 (5 bases). Germline loops: CDR1 MNHEY, CDR2 SVGAGI. Trimming shortened V by 0 bases and J by 1 base, and 15 bases separated the two germline ends. The CDR3 contains 18 residues.

This clonotype appeared many times. The genes are TRBV28 and TRBJ2-1, with TRBD2 matching 7 bases. This CDR3 spans 16 amino acids. The junction had 14 bases not matched to a gene; V was cut back by 5 bases and J by 7 bases. The V gene's germline CDR1 is MDHEN and CDR2 SYDVKM. In nucleotides, the CDR3 is TGTGCCAGCAGTCTCGAGGAGGGAGGGCCCGAGAATGAGCAGTTCTTC. It is translated as CASSLEEGGPENEQFF.

V and J are TRBV11-2 and TRBJ2-5; D gene unclear. The V and J ends lost 1 base and 4 bases respectively, with 10 bases between them. CDR3 length: 14 residues. Per the germline V gene, CDR1 is SGHAT and CDR2 is FQNNGV. CDR3: CASSLGLALETQYF. The CDR3 DNA reads as TGTGCCAGCAGCTTAGGATTAGCACTAGAGACCCAGTACTTC.

This clonotype came up once. The chain employs TRBV7-9 and TRBJ2-5, with unresolved D. CDR1 and CDR2 (germline): SEHNR, FQNEAQ (reference sequence). Trimming took 3 bases from V and 5 from J, leaving 7 bases between them. This CDR3 spans 12 amino acids. CDR3 loop: CASSFNGETQYF. DNA of the CDR3: TGTGCCAGCAGCTTCAATGGGGAGACCCAGTACTTC.

This clonotype occurred a few times. The rearrangement joins TRBV9 to TRBJ1-1; 7 bases line up with TRBD1. The CDR3 loop spans 14 amino acids. V trimming: 2 bases; J trimming: 5 bases; junction bases outside the gene matches: 6. Per the germline V gene, CDR1 is SGDLS and CDR2 is YYNGEE. The CDR3 nucleotides read TGTGCCAGCAGCGTCGACAGGGATAGTACTGAAGCTTTCTTT. Amino acid sequence: CASSVDRDSTEAFF. Full variable domain (remainder filled in from reference TRBV9 and TRBJ1-1): DSGVTQTPKHLITATGQRVTLRCSPRSGDLSVYWYQQSLDQGLQFLIQYYNGEERAKGNILERFSAQQFPDLHSELNLSSLELGDSALYFCASSVDRDSTEAFFGQGTRLTVV.

The rearrangement uses TRBV7-2 and TRBJ2-3; D is ambiguous. The CDR3 totals 15 residues. Trimming stripped 2 bases from V and 0 bases from J, with 9 bases between. Looked up from germline, CDR1 is SGHTA and CDR2 is FQGNSA. The CDR3 protein is CASSLPRPSTDTQYF. CDR3 in DNA: TGTGCCAGCAGCTTACCCAGGCCGAGCACAGATACGCAGTATTTT.

The chain couples TRBV3-1 to TRBJ1-5, with D hard to call. The CDR3 runs 13 residues. The germline V gene encodes CDR1 LGHDT and CDR2 YNNKEL (reference sequence). The V gene lost 0 bases and the J gene lost 9 bases, with 9 bases spanning the gap. The CDR3 DNA is TGTGCCAGCAGCCAAGACCGAGTAACGCCCCAGCATTTT. This codes for CASSQDRVTPQHF.

The chain couples TRBV10-3 to TRBJ2-7; D unresolved. The CDR3 totals 13 residues. Germline-derived CDR1 and CDR2 are ENHRY and SYGVKD. V was shortened by 0 bases and J by 2 bases, with 5 bases between the two germline ends. CDR3 loop: CAISESGPYEQYF. The DNA for the CDR3 is TGTGCCATCAGTGAGTCTGGCCCCTACGAGCAGTACTTC.

This clonotype has only a few counts. This chain connects TRBV7-3 to TRBJ1-2; D might be TRBD1 (5 bases). CDR1 is SGHTA, CDR2 FQGTGA, per germline. Trimming pared 0 bases from V and 4 bases from J, leaving 12 bases between. The CDR3 is 15 amino acids. The CDR3 nucleotides are TGTGCCAGCAGCTTAACGGGGGATTTTCGCTATGGCTACACCTTC. It codes for CASSLTGDFRYGYTF.

V gene TRBV7-6 combines with J gene TRBJ1-2; tentative D call: TRBD1 (6 bases). CDR1 SGHVS and CDR2 FNYEAQ come from the germline V gene. The CDR3 spans 14 residues. V shed 0 bases and J shed 5 bases, with 10 bases lying between them. CDR3 in amino acids: CASSLAGRGYGYTF. Written as DNA, the CDR3 is TGTGCCAGCAGCTTAGCGGGCAGGGGATATGGCTACACCTTC.